This TCR beta chain appears in the sequencing data of a study of blood T cell repertoires in COVID-19. Across the study: COVID-19 samples, acute and convalescent, were from the United States, Italy and Spain. T cells, B-cell-depleted T cells, or PBMCs supplied cDNA or gDNA.

Per the authors' pipeline: Reference gene primers were amplified, and this amplification served to estimate nucleated cell counts. TCRdb keeps only in-frame clones here, not all; method: immunoSEQ multiplex PCR. V and J calls plus clone size are reproduced from that table; the DNA served to infer D and trimming. The sample has 140,000 to 150,000 clones, around 81% seen once. Source material: peripheral blood. This sequence originates from a man aged 55 to 70 with active or convalescent COVID-19.

CDR3 DNA: TGTGCCAGCTCACCAGAGTTCAGGGGCGAGCAGTACTTC. It translates to CASSPEFRGEQYF. This chain links TRBV18 with TRBJ2-7, with D maybe TRBD1 (6 bases). The CDR3 totals 13 residues. The germline V and J ends were trimmed by 2 bases and 6 bases, with 11 bases remaining between them. CDR1 and CDR2 from the germline V gene are KGHSH and LQKENI.